Listed below are T cell receptor beta chains from one sample, sequenced in a study of regulatory and conventional T cells in RAG deficiency. The method was immunoSEQ multiplex PCR; TCRdb's version includes in-frame clones alone and lacks a portion of them. The sample lists about 12,000 clones; around 94% were seen once. This sample was also put to use in a study of regulatory T cells.

The source material was CD127- CD25+ CD4+ Tregs sorted from blood. The source is a human donor in good health. Both conserved end residues are part of each CDR3. D genes are given only for firm matches. Not every row has a clone size; where given, it reads once, few, many or a size class.

TRBD1 TRBJ1-1 once TRBV5-6 CASSPRTGAMNTEAFF TGTGCCAGCAGCCCTAGGACAGGGGCCATGAACACTGAAGCTTTCTTT
- TRBJ1-4 - TRBV28 CASSLRRATNEKLFF TGTGCCAGCAGTTTAAGGAGGGCAACTAATGAAAAACTGTTTTTT
TRBD1 TRBJ1-2 - TRBV7-6 CASSPPGQLYGYTF TGTGCCAGCAGCCCCCCGGGACAGCTCTATGGCTACACCTTC
TRBD1 TRBJ2-7 once TRBV5-4 CASSLGRGQGARLGEQYF TGTGCCAGCAGCTTGGGCCGGGGACAGGGGGCCAGGTTGGGGGAGCAGTACTTC
TRBD1 TRBJ1-1 - TRBV27 CASSFRGRDTEAFF TGTGCCAGCAGTTTCAGGGGGCGGGACACTGAAGCTTTCTTT
- TRBJ1-6 - TRBV7-3 CASSLSRGPHSPLHF TGTGCCAGCAGCTTATCCCGCGGCCCACACTCACCCCTCCACTTT
TRBD2 TRBJ2-5 - TRBV4-1 CASSQDGLAGASIQETQYF TGCGCCAGCAGCCAGGACGGACTAGCGGGGGCCTCGATACAAGAGACCCAGTACTTC
- TRBJ2-7 - TRBV6-1 CASSEGFEGYEQYF TGTGCCAGCAGTGAAGGGTTTGAGGGCTACGAGCAGTACTTC
- TRBJ1-5 - TRBV6-1 CASTNRVVGNQPQHF TGTGCCAGCACCAACAGGGTAGTAGGGAATCAGCCCCAGCATTTT
- TRBJ2-7 - TRBV2 CASSETGPQQYF TGTGCCAGCAGTGAAACAGGCCCCCAGCAGTACTTC
- TRBJ1-5 - TRBV6-1 CASSGGWGHSNQPQHF TGTGCCAGCAGTGGGGGATGGGGGCATAGCAATCAGCCCCAGCATTTT
- TRBJ1-5 once TRBV6-1 CASIAVPLNQPQHF TGTGCCAGCATCGCGGTGCCCCTAAATCAGCCCCAGCATTTT
- TRBJ2-6 - TRBV6-1 CASEGSRANVLTF TGTGCCAGCGAGGGTTCCAGGGCCAACGTCCTGACTTTC
TRBD1 TRBJ1-1 - TRBV5-1 CASSVTGVGTEAFF TGCGCCAGCAGCGTCACAGGGGTCGGCACTGAAGCTTTCTTT
TRBD1 TRBJ2-7 - TRBV19 CASRRQGAYEQYF TGTGCCAGTAGACGACAGGGTGCCTACGAGCAGTACTTC
TRBD1 TRBJ2-5 - TRBV25-1 CASSLQGVQETQYF TGTGCCAGCAGTTTACAGGGGGTCCAAGAGACCCAGTACTTC
- TRBJ2-2 - TRBV7-9 CASSLYYGNTGELFF TGTGCCAGCAGCTTATATTACGGGAACACCGGGGAGCTGTTTTTT
TRBD1 TRBJ2-5 once TRBV5-1 CASSLGGTGSVETQYF TGCGCCAGCAGCTTGGGCGGGACAGGGAGCGTGGAGACCCAGTACTTC
- TRBJ2-7 - TRBV7-2 CASSLSWTAGSYEQYF TGTGCCAGCAGCTTAAGTTGGACAGCGGGATCCTACGAGCAGTACTTC
TRBD1 TRBJ2-2 - TRBV7-3 CASSPQGGGGELFF TGTGCCAGCAGCCCCCAAGGGGGCGGCGGGGAGCTGTTTTTT
- TRBJ1-3 - TRBV4-2 CASSQDRGAGNTIYF TGTGCCAGCAGCCAAGACAGGGGCGCTGGAAACACCATATATTTT
TRBD1 TRBJ2-1 - TRBV15 CATTEGATSYNEQFF TGTGCCACCACCGAGGGGGCGACCTCCTACAATGAGCAGTTCTTC
TRBD1 TRBJ2-1 - TRBV19 CASSFGTGDEQFF TGTGCCAGTAGTTTTGGGACAGGGGATGAGCAGTTCTTC
TRBD2 TRBJ2-5 - TRBV5-6 CASSLGTSGYQETQYF TGTGCCAGCAGCTTGGGAACTAGCGGGTACCAAGAGACCCAGTACTTC
- TRBJ1-1 - TRBV5-5 CASSFYSLNTEAFF TGTGCCAGCAGCTTTTACAGTCTGAACACTGAAGCTTTCTTT
TRBD2 TRBJ2-3 - TRBV9 CASSVGPSGGAPDTQYF TGTGCCAGCAGCGTAGGACCCAGCGGGGGGGCCCCAGATACGCAGTATTTT
TRBD2 TRBJ2-1 - TRBV4-1 CASTQRPAGGQRSYNEQFF TGCGCCAGCACTCAACGTCCAGCGGGGGGGCAAAGGTCCTACAATGAGCAGTTCTTC
- TRBJ1-1 - TRBV9 CASSVLPNTEAFF TGTGCCAGCAGCGTACTCCCGAACACTGAAGCTTTCTTT
- TRBJ1-2 - TRBV19 CASSIGSQGYGYTF TGTGCCAGTAGTATAGGGTCGCAGGGCTATGGCTACACCTTC
- TRBJ1-1 - TRBV29-1 CSVVSAEAFF TGCAGCGTTGTTTCGGCTGAAGCTTTCTTT
TRBD1 TRBJ2-5 once TRBV5-1 CASSPGTVQETQYF TGCGCCAGCAGTCCCGGGACAGTACAAGAGACCCAGTACTTC
- TRBJ1-1 - TRBV5-1 CASSFTGLGGGTEAFF TGCGCCAGCAGCTTTACGGGACTGGGTGGGGGGACTGAAGCTTTCTTT
TRBD2 TRBJ2-3 - TRBV5-1 CASSDDRGAGGRGDTQYF TGCGCCAGCAGCGACGACCGTGGTGCGGGGGGGCGGGGAGATACGCAGTATTTT
- TRBJ1-1 - TRBV7-2 CASSLALQGAEAFF TGTGCCAGCAGCTTAGCACTGCAGGGCGCTGAAGCTTTCTTT
- TRBJ1-2 - TRBV4-1 CASSQDRYRDYGYTF TGCGCCAGCAGCCAAGATCGGTACAGAGACTATGGCTACACCTTC
TRBD1 TRBJ2-1 - TRBV28 CASSSPDRAEQFF TGTGCCAGCAGTTCCCCGGACAGGGCCGAGCAGTTCTTC
- TRBJ2-7 - TRBV19 CASSATPAPLSSYEQYF TGTGCCAGTAGTGCGACTCCCGCGCCCCTTTCCTCTTACGAGCAGTACTTC
TRBD2 TRBJ2-5 - TRBV28 CASSQAGDPETQYF TGTGCCAGCAGTCAAGCGGGAGACCCGGAGACCCAGTACTTC
TRBD1 TRBJ1-3 few TRBV5-6 CASSRDRRSGNTIYF TGTGCCAGCAGCCGGGACAGACGATCTGGAAACACCATATATTTT
TRBD2 TRBJ2-7 - TRBV9 CASSVGLAGDEQYF TGTGCCAGCAGCGTAGGGCTAGCGGGGGACGAGCAGTACTTC
TRBD1 TRBJ1-1 - TRBV7-9 CASSHTGEIEAFF TGTGCCAGCAGCCACACAGGGGAGATTGAAGCTTTCTTT
TRBD1 TRBJ1-6 - TRBV25-1 CASSLGQDNSPLHF TGTGCCAGCAGTCTGGGACAGGACAATTCACCCCTCCACTTT
TRBD1 TRBJ1-2 - TRBV6-5 CASSRQGEGYTF TGTGCCAGCAGTCGACAGGGGGAAGGCTACACCTTC
TRBD2 TRBJ2-7 - TRBV18 CASSLPGLADTEQYF TGTGCCAGCTCACTCCCGGGACTAGCGGACACCGAGCAGTACTTC
TRBD1 TRBJ1-4 - TRBV15 CATSRWDSEKLFF TGTGCCACCAGCAGATGGGACAGCGAAAAACTGTTTTTT
- TRBJ1-2 - TRBV9 CASKGQDNYGYTF TGTGCCAGCAAGGGGCAGGACAACTATGGCTACACCTTC
TRBD2 TRBJ2-5 - TRBV29-1 CSVAGGDQETQYF TGCAGCGTTGCCGGGGGGGACCAAGAGACCCAGTACTTC
TRBD1 TRBJ1-1 - TRBV5-8 CASILDRGGNTEAFF TGTGCCAGCATCCTGGACAGGGGGGGGAACACTGAAGCTTTCTTT
TRBD2 TRBJ2-2 - TRBV6-1 CASSEHGLAGFYTGELFF TGTGCCAGCAGTGAACATGGGCTAGCGGGGTTCTACACCGGGGAGCTGTTTTTT
TRBD2 TRBJ2-5 - TRBV6-6 CASSYRTSGKETQYF TGTGCCAGCAGTTACAGGACTAGTGGAAAAGAGACCCAGTACTTC
- TRBJ2-2 once TRBV4-1 CASSQRRQSSANTGELFF TGCGCCAGCAGCCAAAGGAGACAGTCTTCCGCGAACACCGGGGAGCTGTTTTTT
- TRBJ1-2 once TRBV19 CATTTGAYGYTF TGTGCCACTACGACAGGAGCCTATGGCTACACCTTC
- TRBJ1-2 - TRBV28 CASSSPRRGRIYGYTF TGTGCCAGCAGTTCCCCACGCAGAGGTAGGATCTATGGCTACACCTTC
- TRBJ2-2 - TRBV7-9 CASSLRVRNTGELFF TGTGCCAGCAGCTTGAGAGTCCGTAACACCGGGGAGCTGTTTTTT
- TRBJ1-5 - TRBV21-1 CAPPAEKHF TGTGCCCCCCCCGCGGAGAAGCATTTT